The 27 T cell receptor beta chains listed next were all sequenced from one sample in a study of cytotoxic CD8 clonotypes in ibrutinib-treated CLL. Produced via immunoSEQ multiplex PCR; TCRdb's table is partial and in-frame only. This sample has roughly 24,000 clones, with approximately 72% found just once. The source was PBMCs, collected before ibrutinib treatment. Receptors originate from a human donor with chronic lymphocytic leukemia.

V usage is TRBV19 and J usage is TRBJ2-7; 9 bases agree with TRBD1. The CDR3 runs 13 residues. Germline loops: CDR1 LNHDA, CDR2 SQIVND (reference sequence). Trimming removed 8 bases from V and 3 bases from J; junction bases left unmatched: 5. The CDR3 coding sequence is TGTGCCAGTCAGTCGGGACAGGGCTACGAGCAGTACTTC. Translation gives CASQSGQGYEQYF. Full variable domain (remainder filled in from reference TRBV19 and TRBJ2-7): DGGITQSPKYLFRKEGQNVTLSCEQNLNHDAMYWYRQDPGQGLRLIYYSQIVNDFQKGDIAEGYSVSREKKESFPLTVTSAQKNPTAFYLCASQSGQGYEQYFGPGTRLTVT.

The chain links TRBV19 to TRBJ1-4; D call uncertain. Trimming left V 3 bases short and J 10 bases short, with 9 bases between. The CDR3 runs 12 residues. Germline values: CDR1 LNHDA, CDR2 SQIVND (reference sequence). The CDR3 reads CASSMEGGKLFF. CDR3 bases: TGTGCCAGTAGTATGGAGGGAGGAAAACTGTTTTTT.

This clone was observed a handful of times. The V gene is TRBV2, the J gene TRBJ2-7; D is uncertain. V was trimmed by 6 bases and J by 3 bases, leaving 18 bases between them. The CDR3 has 15 residues. The germline gives CDR1 SNHLY, CDR2 FYNNEI. The CDR3 nucleotides are TGTGCCAGCAGCCTTGGGCAGGACCCACGCTACGAGCAGTACTTC. Translated, it gives CASSLGQDPRYEQYF.

The chain joins TRBV30 to TRBJ2-7, with 10 bases lining up with TRBD2. J lost 4 bases, V lost 5 bases, and 8 bases had no gene match. The CDR3 extends over 14 amino acids. Germline V lookup: CDR1 GTSNPN, CDR2 SVGIG (reference sequence). CDR3 in DNA: TGTGCCTGGGCTCTAGCGGGAGTACGGTACGAGCAGTACTTC. It specifies CAWALAGVRYEQYF.

The V gene is TRBV27, the J gene TRBJ2-7; 8 bases map to TRBD1. The germline V gene encodes CDR1 MNHEY and CDR2 SMNVEV (reference sequence). V gave up 2 bases and J gave up 2 bases; unmatched junction bases: 2. This CDR3 spans 14 amino acids. CDR3 sequence: CASSLEQGAYEQYF. The CDR3 nucleotides read TGTGCCAGCAGTTTAGAACAGGGGGCCTACGAGCAGTACTTC.

This rearrangement joins TRBV28 to TRBJ1-1; unclear D gene. Trimming removed 4 bases at V and 1 base at J, with 7 bases between. CDR3 size: 13 residues. CDR1 and CDR2 from the germline V gene are MDHEN and SYDVKM. The chain's CDR3 is CASSSSTNTEAFF. For the CDR3, the DNA is TGTGCCAGCAGTTCCTCGACGAACACTGAAGCTTTCTTT.

This clone was observed a handful of times. The chain has TRBV2 and TRBJ1-5, with D possibly being TRBD1 (6 bases). The germline V and J ends were trimmed by 8 bases and 0 bases, with 17 bases remaining between them. In germline, CDR1 is SNHLY, CDR2 FYNNEI. This CDR3 region has 16 residues. CDR3 nucleotides: TGTGCCAGCGGCGGTGCGGGGGGCTCTAGCAATCAGCCCCAGCATTTT. As protein: CASGGAGGSSNQPQHF.

The CDR3 reads CASSLGDGGNTEAFF. CDR3 in DNA: TGTGCCAGCAGCTTGGGGGACGGGGGGAACACTGAAGCTTTCTTT. The chain recombines TRBV5-4 with TRBJ1-1; tentatively, D is TRBD1 (5 bases). V lost 0 bases to trimming and J lost 1 base, with 10 bases between them. CDR1 and CDR2 (germline): SGHNT, YYREEE (reference sequence). This CDR3 contains 15 residues.

The chain carries TRBV7-9 and TRBJ1-4; D remains unclear. The ends were cut back, 2 bases at V and 6 bases at J, with 16 bases in the middle. The CDR3 has 16 amino acids. CDR1 is SEHNR and CDR2 is FQNEAQ in the germline V gene (reference sequence). CDR3 residues: CASSLMQGRRDEKLFF. CDR3 nucleotide sequence: TGTGCCAGCAGCTTAATGCAAGGCCGGAGGGATGAAAAACTGTTTTTT.

The V call is TRBV19, the J call TRBJ1-5, with 9 bases identical to TRBD1. This CDR3 region has 18 residues. Germline V gives CDR1 LNHDA, CDR2 SQIVND (reference sequence). Germline trimming cut 7 bases from V and 7 bases from J; bases unmatched to any gene: 20. The CDR3 DNA reads as TGTGCCAGTACCTCAAGATTACGGGGACAGGGTAGAAACCAGCCCCAGCATTTT. It specifies CASTSRLRGQGRNQPQHF.

The chain is built from TRBV7-9 and TRBJ2-3, with D unclear. CDR1 is SEHNR, CDR2 FQNEAQ, per germline (reference sequence). This CDR3 has 16 residues. With 4 bases removed from V and 0 bases from J, the gap between germline ends came to 14 bases. The CDR3 loop is CASSSEDRISTDTQYF. Written as DNA, the CDR3 is TGTGCCAGCAGCTCAGAGGACCGTATTAGCACAGATACGCAGTATTTT.

This chain uses TRBV6-1 with TRBJ2-7, with 10 bases that match TRBD2. CDR3 size: 15 residues. Per the germline V gene, CDR1 is MNHNS and CDR2 is SASEGT. Losses at the gene ends were 5 bases for V and 2 bases for J; bases not matched to a gene: 6. CDR3 DNA sequence: TGTGCCAGCAGTCCCTTGACTAGCGGGCCCTACGAGCAGTACTTC. This sequence encodes CASSPLTSGPYEQYF.

The chain uses TRBV27 and TRBJ1-2, with 7 bases matching TRBD1. Trimming removed 5 bases from V and 7 bases from J; junction bases left unmatched: 4. The CDR3 spans 12 residues. From germline, CDR1 is MNHEY and CDR2 SMNVEV (reference sequence). CDR3 loop: CASSGHRGGYTF. The CDR3 DNA follows: TGTGCCAGCAGTGGCCACAGGGGTGGCTACACCTTC.

This clone appeared a few times. The gene calls are TRBV4-2 and TRBJ1-5; D not certain. Germline loops: CDR1 LGHNA, CDR2 YNFKEQ. The CDR3 length is 14 residues. The ends were cut back, 0 bases at V and 4 bases at J, with 7 bases in the middle. The CDR3 DNA follows: TGTGCCAGCAGCCAAGATCTTGAGAATCAGCCCCAGCATTTT. Protein sequence: CASSQDLENQPQHF.

The chain uses TRBV28 and TRBJ2-1, with D unclear. The CDR3 runs 13 residues. Germline CDR1 and CDR2: MDHEN and SYDVKM. The ends were cut back, 5 bases at V and 4 bases at J, with 9 bases in the middle. The DNA for the CDR3 is TGTGCCAGCAGTCTCTCCATATACAATGAGCAGTTCTTC. Translated, it gives CASSLSIYNEQFF.

The chain is built from TRBV27 and TRBJ2-5; tentatively, D is TRBD2 (7 bases). This CDR3 spans 15 amino acids. CDR1 and CDR2 from the germline V gene are MNHEY and SMNVEV (reference sequence). Between the trimmed V and J ends, which lost 3 bases and 4 bases, there was a span of 15 bases. The CDR3 region has the DNA TGTGCCAGCAGTTTGGTGGGGGCGGGGGTAGAGACCCAGTACTTC. Encoded protein: CASSLVGAGVETQYF.

This chain uses TRBV5-8 with TRBJ2-4; 7 nucleotides agree with TRBD2. V lost 0 bases to trimming and J lost 2 bases; unmatched junction nucleotides: 5. The CDR3 is 16 residues long. The germline gives CDR1 SGHTS, CDR2 YDEGEE. The CDR3 DNA is TGTGCCAGCAGCTTGGAGGGAGGGAGGACCAAAAACATTCAGTACTTC. As protein: CASSLEGGRTKNIQYF.

This clone was seen more than once but under ten times. V is TRBV5-1 and J is TRBJ2-7; 9 nucleotides line up with TRBD1. CDR1 and CDR2 from the germline V gene are SGHRS and YFSETQ. The V and J ends lost 5 bases and 2 bases, in that order; junction bases with no gene match: 5. This CDR3 is 14 amino acids long. The CDR3 loop is CASRSGTGPYEQYF. In DNA, the CDR3 is TGCGCCAGCAGATCCGGGACAGGGCCCTACGAGCAGTACTTC.

On this clone: At one end the junction does not follow the germline gene, possibly because of a read error. The chain couples TRBV4-1 to TRBJ1-1; 8 positions agree with TRBD1. This CDR3 comprises 14 residues. Per germline, CDR1 MGHRA and CDR2 YSYEKL. CDR3 protein: CASSQVIIGTGGSF. CDR3 nucleotide sequence: TGCGCCAGCAGCCAAGTCATCATCGGGACAGGAGGCTCTTTT.

The chain combines TRBV19 with TRBJ2-7; 10 bases are a match to TRBD1. The trim removed 11 bases at V and 6 bases at J, leaving 7 bases unmatched. Per germline, CDR1 LNHDA and CDR2 SQIVND (reference sequence). The CDR3 has 12 residues. CDR3 DNA sequence: TGTGCCTGCGGGACAGGGGAAGGCGAGCAGTACTTC. Amino acids: CACGTGEGEQYF.

The V gene is TRBV5-1, the J gene TRBJ2-7; 12 bases are shared with TRBD2. The CDR3 length is 13 residues. Losses at the gene ends were 6 bases for V and 2 bases for J; bases not matched to a gene: 0. Germline-derived CDR1 and CDR2 are SGHRS and YFSETQ. In nucleotides, the CDR3 is TGCGCCAGCACTAGCGGGAGGGCCTACGAGCAGTACTTC. Protein sequence: CASTSGRAYEQYF. Supplemented by reference TRBV5-1 and TRBJ2-7, the full variable domain reads KAGVTQTPRYLIKTRGQQVTLSCSPISGHRSVSWYQQTPGQGLQFLFEYFSETQRNKGNFPGRFSGRQFSNSRSEMNVSTLELGDSALYLCASTSGRAYEQYFGPGTRLTVT.

This rearrangement joins TRBV28 to TRBJ1-4, with D tentatively TRBD1 (5 bases). V lost 6 bases and J 7 bases, leaving 18 bases between the germline ends. The CDR3 has 15 amino acids. The germline V gene encodes CDR1 MDHEN and CDR2 SYDVKM. CDR3 DNA: TGTGCCAGCAGCTATATGCCGGGGCTAAGTGAAAAACTGTTTTTT. Protein product: CASSYMPGLSEKLFF.

V is TRBV9 and J is TRBJ1-2; 7 bases map to TRBD1. In germline, CDR1 is SGDLS, CDR2 YYNGEE. Trimming cost V 3 bases and J 8 bases; bases outside gene matches: 7. This CDR3 comprises 13 residues. For the CDR3, the DNA is TGTGCCAGCAGCGCCCGGACAGGTCGAGGCTACACCTTC. This translates into CASSARTGRGYTF.

The chain joins TRBV28 to TRBJ2-5; 7 bases match TRBD1. Trimming cost V 5 bases and J 5 bases; bases outside gene matches: 11. The CDR3 contains 15 residues. The germline gives CDR1 MDHEN, CDR2 SYDVKM. Here the CDR3 DNA reads TGTGCCAGCAGTCCGGGGACAGTAGAGAGCGAGACCCAGTACTTC. Its translation: CASSPGTVESETQYF.

This sequence joins TRBV7-9 and TRBJ2-5; a weak D match, TRBD1 (6 bases). V lost 1 base and J lost 1, with 7 bases in between. Germline lookup yields CDR1 SEHNR and CDR2 FQNEAQ (reference sequence). CDR3 size: 14 residues. The CDR3: CASSLGQVQETQYF. CDR3 coding DNA: TGTGCCAGCAGCTTAGGACAGGTCCAAGAGACCCAGTACTTC.

The chain joins TRBV9 to TRBJ2-1; TRBD2 matches 11 bases. After removal of 0 bases from V and 6 bases from J, the junction contained 2 bases not matched to a gene. Germline CDR1 and CDR2: SGDLS and YYNGEE. The CDR3 covers 15 residues. CDR3 nucleotide sequence: TGTGCCAGCAGCGTAGCTAGCGGGAGGTTCAATGAGCAGTTCTTC. This translates into CASSVASGRFNEQFF.

The rearrangement uses TRBV19 and TRBJ1-5; 7 positions match TRBD1. Germline CDR1 reads LNHDA; CDR2 reads SQIVND (reference sequence). J gave up 4 bases and V 4 bases, and 16 bases lay outside the gene matches. CDR3 length equals 18 residues. The CDR3 sequence is CASSRGQHLALSNQPQHF. As DNA, the CDR3 is TGTGCCAGTAGTAGGGGACAGCACCTTGCTCTTTCAAATCAGCCCCAGCATTTT.